This T cell receptor beta chain emerged from a study of T cell repertoires in cytomegalovirus infection. Study at large: An indication of both CMV infection and matching HLA type came from public TCR beta signatures.

This clonotype was seen just once. Antigen: not known. A much larger clonotype is one base distant, so this may be a read error. TCRdb reprocessed the reads with MiXCR, giving one entry per CDR3 protein. The sample records roughly 920,000 distinct CDR3 sequences, 30% to 40% being singletons. General study results and limits: Totalled public TCR beta family frequency picked out people who carried CMV plus the relevant HLA. Dominating the ex vivo response were HLA-C-restricted CMV-specific TCR beta clonotypes.

Germline assignment: CDR1 LNHDA and CDR2 SQIVND (reference sequence). The V and J ends lost 1 base and 2 bases respectively, with 9 bases between them. The CDR3 spans 15 residues. Sequences were derived from cultured CD8+ T cells from PBMCs, sampled from culture after CMV antigen stimulation. The chain employs TRBV19 and TRBJ2-1; maybe TRBD2 (6 bases). The TCR comes from a human donor in good health (CMV status not recorded). Some clones in this sample may be carry-over from other donors' samples. For the CDR3, the DNA is TGTGCCAGTAGTATAGGTGGGGGGACCTACAATGAGCAGTTCTTC. As protein: CASSIGGGTYNEQFF.